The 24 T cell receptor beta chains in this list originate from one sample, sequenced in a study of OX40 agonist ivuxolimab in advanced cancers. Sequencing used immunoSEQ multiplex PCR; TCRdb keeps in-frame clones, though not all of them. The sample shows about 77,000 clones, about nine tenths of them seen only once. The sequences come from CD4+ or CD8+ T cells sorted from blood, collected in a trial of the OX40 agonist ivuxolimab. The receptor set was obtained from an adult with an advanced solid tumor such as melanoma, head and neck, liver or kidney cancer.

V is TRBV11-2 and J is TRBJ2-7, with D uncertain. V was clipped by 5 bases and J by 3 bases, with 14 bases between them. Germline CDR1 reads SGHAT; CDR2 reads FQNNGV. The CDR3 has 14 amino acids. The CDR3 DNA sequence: TGTGCCAGCAGCGCTTCGATCAACCACTACGAGCAGTACTTC. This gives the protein CASSASINHYEQYF. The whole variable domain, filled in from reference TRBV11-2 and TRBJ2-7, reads EAGVAQSPRYKIIEKRQSVAFWCNPISGHATLYWYQQILGQGPKLLIQFQNNGVVDDSQLPKDRFSAERLKGVDSTLKIQPAKLEDSAVYLCASSASINHYEQYFGPGTRLTVT.

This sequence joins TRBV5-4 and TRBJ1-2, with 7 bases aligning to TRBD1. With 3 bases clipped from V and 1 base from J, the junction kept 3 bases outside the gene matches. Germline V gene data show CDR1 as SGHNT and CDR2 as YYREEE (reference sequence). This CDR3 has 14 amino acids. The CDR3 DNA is TGTGCCAGCAGCTCGGGACAGAATAACTATGGCTACACCTTC. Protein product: CASSSGQNNYGYTF.

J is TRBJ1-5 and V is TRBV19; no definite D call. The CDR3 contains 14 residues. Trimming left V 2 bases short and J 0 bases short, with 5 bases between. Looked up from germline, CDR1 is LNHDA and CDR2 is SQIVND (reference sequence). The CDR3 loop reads CASSIWNSNQPQHF. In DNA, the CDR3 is TGTGCCAGTAGTATATGGAATAGCAATCAGCCCCAGCATTTT.

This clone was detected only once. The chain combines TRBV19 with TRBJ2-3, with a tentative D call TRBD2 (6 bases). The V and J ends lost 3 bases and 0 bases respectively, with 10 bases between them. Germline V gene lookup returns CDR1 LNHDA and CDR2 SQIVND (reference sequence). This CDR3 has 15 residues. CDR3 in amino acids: CASSIGGTSTDTQYF. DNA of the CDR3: TGTGCCAGTAGTATTGGGGGGACTAGCACAGATACGCAGTATTTT.

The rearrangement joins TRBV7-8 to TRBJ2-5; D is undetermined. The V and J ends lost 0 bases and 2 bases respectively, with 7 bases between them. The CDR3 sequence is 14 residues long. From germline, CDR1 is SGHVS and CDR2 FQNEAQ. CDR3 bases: TGTGCCAGCAGCTTAGCTTCAGGACAAGAGACCCAGTACTTC. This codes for CASSLASGQETQYF.

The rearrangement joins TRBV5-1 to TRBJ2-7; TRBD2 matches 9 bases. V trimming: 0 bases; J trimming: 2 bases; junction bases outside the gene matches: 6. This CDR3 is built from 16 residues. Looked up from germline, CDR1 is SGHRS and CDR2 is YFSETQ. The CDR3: CASSLAPSGITYEQYF. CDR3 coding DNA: TGCGCCAGCAGCTTGGCCCCTAGCGGGATTACCTACGAGCAGTACTTC.

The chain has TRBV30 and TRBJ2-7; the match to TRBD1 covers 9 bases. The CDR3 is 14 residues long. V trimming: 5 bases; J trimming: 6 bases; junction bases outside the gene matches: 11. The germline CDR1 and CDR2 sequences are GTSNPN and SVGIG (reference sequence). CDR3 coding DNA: TGTGCCTGGGCTCGGACAGGGGTGCCTCGCGAGCAGTACTTC. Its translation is CAWARTGVPREQYF.

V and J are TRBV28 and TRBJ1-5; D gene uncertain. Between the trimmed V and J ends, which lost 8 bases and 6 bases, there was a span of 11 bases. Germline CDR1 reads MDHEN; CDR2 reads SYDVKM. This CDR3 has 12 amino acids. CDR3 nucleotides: TGTGCCAGCGCTCGGGGAGGTCAGCCCCAGCATTTT. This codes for CASARGGQPQHF.

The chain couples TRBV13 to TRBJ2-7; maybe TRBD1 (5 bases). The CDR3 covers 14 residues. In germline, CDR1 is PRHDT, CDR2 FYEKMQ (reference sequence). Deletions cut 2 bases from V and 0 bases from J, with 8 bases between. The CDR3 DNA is TGTGCCAGCAGCTTACCCAGGGACTCCTACGAGCAGTACTTC. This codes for CASSLPRDSYEQYF.

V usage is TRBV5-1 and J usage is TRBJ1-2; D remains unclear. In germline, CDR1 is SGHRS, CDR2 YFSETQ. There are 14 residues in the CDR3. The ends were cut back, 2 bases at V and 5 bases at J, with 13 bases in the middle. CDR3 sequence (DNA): TGCGCCAGCAGCTTAGGGCCTCTCTCTTATGGCTACACCTTC. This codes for CASSLGPLSYGYTF.

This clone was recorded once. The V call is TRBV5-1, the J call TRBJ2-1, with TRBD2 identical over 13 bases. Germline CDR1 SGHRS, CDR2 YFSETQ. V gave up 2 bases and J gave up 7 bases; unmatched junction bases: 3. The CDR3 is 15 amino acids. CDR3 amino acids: CASSFGLAGENEQFF. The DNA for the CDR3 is TGCGCCAGCAGCTTCGGACTAGCGGGGGAAAATGAGCAGTTCTTC.

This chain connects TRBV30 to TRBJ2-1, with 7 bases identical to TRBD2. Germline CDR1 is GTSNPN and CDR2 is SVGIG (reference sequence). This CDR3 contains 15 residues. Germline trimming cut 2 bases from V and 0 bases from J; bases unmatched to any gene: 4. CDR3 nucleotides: TGTGCCTGGAGTCGCGGGAGCAGCTCCTACAATGAGCAGTTCTTC. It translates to CAWSRGSSSYNEQFF.

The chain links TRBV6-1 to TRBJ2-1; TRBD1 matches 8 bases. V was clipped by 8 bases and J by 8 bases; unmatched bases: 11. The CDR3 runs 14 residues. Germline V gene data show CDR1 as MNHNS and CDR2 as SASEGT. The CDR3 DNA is TGTGCCAGCCGAGTGCAGGGGGCGTTCGATGAGCAGTTCTTC. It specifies CASRVQGAFDEQFF.

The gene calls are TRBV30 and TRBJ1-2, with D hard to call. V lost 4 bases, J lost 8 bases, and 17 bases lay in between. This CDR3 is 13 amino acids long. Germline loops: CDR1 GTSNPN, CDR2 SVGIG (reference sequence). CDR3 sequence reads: CAWTVRGSGGYTF. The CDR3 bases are TGTGCCTGGACCGTCCGGGGATCGGGGGGCTACACCTTC.

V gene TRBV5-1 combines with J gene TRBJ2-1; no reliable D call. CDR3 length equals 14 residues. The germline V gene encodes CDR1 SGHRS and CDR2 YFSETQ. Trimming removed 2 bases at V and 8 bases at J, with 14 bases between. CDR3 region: CASSFQPPEDEQFF. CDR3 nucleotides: TGCGCCAGCAGCTTCCAACCTCCCGAGGATGAGCAGTTCTTC.

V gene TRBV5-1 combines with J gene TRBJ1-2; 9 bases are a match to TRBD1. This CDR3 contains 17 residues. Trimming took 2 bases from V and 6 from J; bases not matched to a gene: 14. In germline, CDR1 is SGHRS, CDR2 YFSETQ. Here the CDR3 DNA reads TGCGCCAGCAGCTTTTCAATACTACAGGGGGCTAATCATGGCTACACCTTC. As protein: CASSFSILQGANHGYTF.

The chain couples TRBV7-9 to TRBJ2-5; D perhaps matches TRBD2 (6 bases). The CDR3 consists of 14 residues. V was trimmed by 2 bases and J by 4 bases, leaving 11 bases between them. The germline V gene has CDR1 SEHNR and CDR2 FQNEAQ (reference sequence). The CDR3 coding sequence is TGTGCCAGCAGCTTAAATGCGGGACTAGAGACCCAGTACTTC. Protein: CASSLNAGLETQYF.

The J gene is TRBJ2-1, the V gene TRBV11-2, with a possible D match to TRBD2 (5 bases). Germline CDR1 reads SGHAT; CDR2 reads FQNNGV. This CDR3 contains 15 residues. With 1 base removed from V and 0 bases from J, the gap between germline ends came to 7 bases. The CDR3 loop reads CASSLGGSSYNEQFF. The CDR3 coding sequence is TGTGCCAGCAGCTTAGGAGGGAGCTCCTACAATGAGCAGTTCTTC.

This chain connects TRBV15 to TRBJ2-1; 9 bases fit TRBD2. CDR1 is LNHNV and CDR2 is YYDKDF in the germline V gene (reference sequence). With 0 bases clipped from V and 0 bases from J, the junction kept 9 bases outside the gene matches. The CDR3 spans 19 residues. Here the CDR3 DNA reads TGTGCCACCAGCAGAGATTGGGAGACTAGCGGAAGCTCCTACAATGAGCAGTTCTTC. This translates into CATSRDWETSGSSYNEQFF. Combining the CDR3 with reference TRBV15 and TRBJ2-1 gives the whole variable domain DAMVIQNPRYQVTQFGKPVTLSCSQTLNHNVMYWYQQKSSQAPKLLFHYYDKDFNNEADTPDNFQSRRPNTSFCFLDIRSPGLGDTAMYLCATSRDWETSGSSYNEQFFGPGTRLTVL.

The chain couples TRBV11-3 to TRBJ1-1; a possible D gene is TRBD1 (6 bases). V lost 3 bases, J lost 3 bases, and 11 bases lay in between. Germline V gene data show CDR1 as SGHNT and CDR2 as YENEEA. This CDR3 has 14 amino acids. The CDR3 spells CASSFDRSDTEAFF. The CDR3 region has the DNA TGTGCCAGCAGCTTTGACAGGTCCGACACTGAAGCTTTCTTT.

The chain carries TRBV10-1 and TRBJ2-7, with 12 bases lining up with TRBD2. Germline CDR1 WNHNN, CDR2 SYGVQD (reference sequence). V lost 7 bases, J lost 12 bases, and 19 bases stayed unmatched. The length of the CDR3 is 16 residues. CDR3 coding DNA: TGCGCCAGCACAAAGGGACTGCTAGCGGGGGGGCCCTTTGCGTACTTC. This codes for CASTKGLLAGGPFAYF.

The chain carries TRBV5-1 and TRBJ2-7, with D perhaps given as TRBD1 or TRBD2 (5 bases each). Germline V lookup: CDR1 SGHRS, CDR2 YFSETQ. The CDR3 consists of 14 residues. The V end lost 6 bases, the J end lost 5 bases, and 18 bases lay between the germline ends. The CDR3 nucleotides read TGCGCCAGCACCCCGTGGGGGAAGGTGCACGAGCAGTACTTC. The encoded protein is CASTPWGKVHEQYF. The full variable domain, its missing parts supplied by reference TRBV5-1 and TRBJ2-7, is KAGVTQTPRYLIKTRGQQVTLSCSPISGHRSVSWYQQTPGQGLQFLFEYFSETQRNKGNFPGRFSGRQFSNSRSEMNVSTLELGDSALYLCASTPWGKVHEQYFGPGTRLTVT.

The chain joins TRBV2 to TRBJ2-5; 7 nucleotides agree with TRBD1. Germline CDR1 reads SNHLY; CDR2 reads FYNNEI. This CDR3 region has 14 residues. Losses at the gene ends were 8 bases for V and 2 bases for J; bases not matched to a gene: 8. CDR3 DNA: TGTGCCAGCGTTCCGGGACAGTGGCAAGAGACCCAGTACTTC. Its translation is CASVPGQWQETQYF. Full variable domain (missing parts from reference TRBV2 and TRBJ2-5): EPEVTQTPSHQVTQMGQEVILRCVPISNHLYFYWYRQILGQKVEFLVSFYNNEISEKSEIFDDQFSVERPDGSNFTLKIRSTKLEDSAMYFCASVPGQWQETQYFGPGTRLLVL.

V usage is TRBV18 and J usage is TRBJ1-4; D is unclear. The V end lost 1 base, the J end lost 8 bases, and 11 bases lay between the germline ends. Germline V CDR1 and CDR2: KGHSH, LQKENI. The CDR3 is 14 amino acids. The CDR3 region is CASSPRTASEKLFF. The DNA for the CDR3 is TGTGCCAGCTCACCACGGACTGCTTCCGAAAAACTGTTTTTT.